This section outlines one TCR beta chain sequence together with its context. These data come from a study of cytomegalovirus exposure and HLA in healthy donors. The germline CDR1 and CDR2 sequences are SGHAT and FQNNGV. The V segment lost 5 bases and the J segment 4 bases; nucleotides outside the gene matches: 14. The CDR3 is made up of 16 amino acids. These donors were members of the roughly 120-subject validation cohort, a group separate from the approximately 620-subject first cohort. The assay was immunoSEQ multiplex PCR, and TCRdb's table has in-frame clones only and misses some. The sample consists of about 150,000 clones, roughly 84% of them appearing once.

This TCR was sampled from a human donor in good health. This rearrangement joins TRBV11-2 to TRBJ2-7; the match to TRBD2 covers 7 bases. Material for sequencing was PBMCs. DNA for the CDR3: TGTGCCAGCAGCCCAATTTCCCGGACTAGTCGATACGAGCAGTACTTC. Its translation: CASSPISRTSRYEQYF.